This T cell receptor (beta chain) came from a study of identical twins. Study conclusions and caveats: Conclusions were drawn cross-sectionally by statistical analysis, without following the same donors.

A single record per CDR3 protein comes from TCRdb applying MiXCR to the 5' RACE reads. The data hold about 520,000 distinct CDR3 sequences, with about 20% observed a single time. The CDR3 has 18 amino acids. CDR1 and CDR2 (germline): SGHAT, FQNNGV. Unmatched junction bases numbered 8, after V lost 5 bases and J lost 2 bases. Only a few counts were recorded for this clonotype. What it binds is unknown. Another study also made use of these data, one on T cells expressing NK-cell markers. That work contributes: Among the experiments, several used an anti-gamma-delta TCR antibody to restrict sorting to alpha-beta TCR T cells. Dominant NKG2C+ clonotypes in roughly six donors made up about 1.0-7.5% of CD8+ T cells.

The chain carries TRBV11-2 and TRBJ2-3, with 15 bases matching TRBD2. The specimen was CD4+ T cells sorted from blood. The clonotype originates from a woman aged 18 to 35 in good health. The CDR3 DNA follows: TGTGCCAGCAGCCTGACCGGGACTAGCGGGGGGAACACAGATACGCAGTATTTT. The encoded protein is CASSLTGTSGGNTDTQYF.